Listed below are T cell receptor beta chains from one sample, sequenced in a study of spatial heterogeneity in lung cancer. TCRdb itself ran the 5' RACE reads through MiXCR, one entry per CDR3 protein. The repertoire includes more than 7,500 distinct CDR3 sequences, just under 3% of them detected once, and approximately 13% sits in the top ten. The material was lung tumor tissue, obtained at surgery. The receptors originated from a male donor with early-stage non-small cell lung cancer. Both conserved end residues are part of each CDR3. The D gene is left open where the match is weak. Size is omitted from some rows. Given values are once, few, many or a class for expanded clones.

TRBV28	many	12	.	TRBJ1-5	CASTTANQPQHF	TGTGCCAGCACTACCGCCAATCAGCCCCAGCATTTT
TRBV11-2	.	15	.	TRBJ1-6	CASSLASDYNSPLHF	TGTGCCAGCAGCTTGGCCTCTGATTATAATTCACCCCTCCACTTT
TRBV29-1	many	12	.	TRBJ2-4	CSVDGGENIQYF	TGCAGCGTCGATGGAGGGGAAAACATTCAGTACTTC
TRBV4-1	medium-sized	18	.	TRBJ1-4	CASSQDRGTGSTNEKLFF	TGCGCCAGCAGCCAAGATAGGGGAACGGGATCAACTAATGAAAAACTGTTTTTT
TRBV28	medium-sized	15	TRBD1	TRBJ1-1	CASSPALGQAEEAFF	TGTGCCAGCAGTCCCGCCCTGGGACAGGCAGAAGAAGCTTTCTTT
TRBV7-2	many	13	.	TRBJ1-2	CASSLWANYGYTF	TGTGCCAGCAGCTTATGGGCCAACTATGGCTACACCTTC
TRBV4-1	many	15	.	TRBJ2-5	CASSQDPLGLETQYF	TGCGCCAGCAGCCAAGATCCCTTGGGTCTAGAGACCCAGTACTTC
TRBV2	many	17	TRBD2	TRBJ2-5	CASSEVVAGFQLETQYF	TGTGCCAGCAGTGAAGTGGTAGCGGGGTTTCAGCTGGAGACCCAGTACTTC
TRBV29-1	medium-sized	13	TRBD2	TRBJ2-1	CSVDSGVYNEQFF	TGCAGCGTTGACAGCGGGGTTTACAATGAGCAGTTCTTC
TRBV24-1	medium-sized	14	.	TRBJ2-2	CATSDLTGTGELFF	TGTGCCACCAGTGACCTAACAGGGACCGGGGAGCTGTTTTTT
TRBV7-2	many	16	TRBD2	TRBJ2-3	CASSLTSGRSTDTQYF	TGTGCCAGCAGCTTAACTAGCGGAAGGAGCACAGATACGCAGTATTTT
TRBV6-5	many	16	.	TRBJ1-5	CASSPGGGNSNQPQHF	TGTGCCAGCAGTCCCGGGGGGGGAAATAGCAATCAGCCCCAGCATTTT
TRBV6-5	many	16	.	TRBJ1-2	CASSYSGQGWDYGYTF	TGTGCCAGCAGTTACTCGGGGCAGGGGTGGGACTATGGCTACACCTTC
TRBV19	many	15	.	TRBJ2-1	CASLGAGSPYNEQFF	TGTGCCAGTCTGGGGGCGGGAAGCCCTTACAATGAGCAGTTCTTC
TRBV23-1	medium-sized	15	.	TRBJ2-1	CASSQAAWADNEQFF	TGCGCCAGCAGTCAAGCAGCATGGGCTGACAATGAGCAGTTCTTC
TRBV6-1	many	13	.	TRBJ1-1	CASSSGPAAEAFF	TGTGCCAGCAGTTCGGGACCGGCGGCTGAAGCTTTCTTT
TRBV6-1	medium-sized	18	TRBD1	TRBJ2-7	CASSEELTGGILSYEQYF	TGTGCCAGCAGTGAAGAGTTGACAGGGGGAATATTAAGCTACGAGCAGTACTTC
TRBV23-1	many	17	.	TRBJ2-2	CASSHSRTDISTGELFF	TGCGCCAGCAGTCATTCGAGGACCGATATAAGCACCGGGGAGCTGTTTTTT
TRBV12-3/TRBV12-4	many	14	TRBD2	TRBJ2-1	CASRPSGGSLEQFF	TGTGCCAGCCGTCCTAGCGGGGGGTCCCTTGAGCAGTTCTTC
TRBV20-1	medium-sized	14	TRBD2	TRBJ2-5	CSARGTSGQETQYF	TGCAGTGCTAGAGGGACTAGCGGCCAAGAGACCCAGTACTTC
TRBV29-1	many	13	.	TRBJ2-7	CSVGTGRYYEQYF	TGCAGCGTCGGTACCGGGAGATACTACGAGCAGTACTTC
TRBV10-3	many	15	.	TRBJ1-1	CAISEGGRGNTEAFF	TGTGCCATCAGTGAGGGTGGCAGGGGGAACACTGAAGCTTTCTTT
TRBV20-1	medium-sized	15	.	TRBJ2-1	CSASNPGGDGNEQFF	TGCAGTGCTAGTAATCCCGGGGGAGATGGCAATGAGCAGTTCTTC
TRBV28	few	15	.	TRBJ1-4	CASLSAGGANEKLFF	TGTGCCAGCCTATCCGCCGGGGGGGCTAATGAAAAACTGTTTTTT
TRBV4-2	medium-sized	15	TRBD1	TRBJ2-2	CASSQTDRVTGELFF	TGTGCCAGCAGCCAAACGGACAGGGTAACCGGGGAGCTGTTTTTT
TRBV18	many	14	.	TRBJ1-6	CASSPQRENSPLHF	TGTGCCAGCTCACCCCAAAGGGAGAATTCACCCCTCCACTTT
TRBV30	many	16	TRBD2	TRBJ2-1	CAWSVWGSGDIGEQFF	TGTGCCTGGAGTGTATGGGGTAGCGGGGATATTGGTGAGCAGTTCTTC
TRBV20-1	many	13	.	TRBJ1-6	CSAKGSYNSPLHF	TGCAGTGCTAAAGGGTCTTATAATTCACCCCTCCACTTT
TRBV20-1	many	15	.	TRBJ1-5	CSASRPTGPNQPQHF	TGCAGTGCTAGTAGACCGACAGGACCAAATCAGCCCCAGCATTTT
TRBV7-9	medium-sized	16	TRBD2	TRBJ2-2	CASSPEVAGVTGELFF	TGTGCCAGCAGCCCCGAGGTAGCGGGGGTCACCGGGGAGCTGTTTTTT
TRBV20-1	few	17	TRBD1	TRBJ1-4	CSAPTSGTGAFGEKLFF	TGCAGTGCACCGACTTCCGGGACAGGGGCCTTTGGGGAAAAACTGTTTTTT
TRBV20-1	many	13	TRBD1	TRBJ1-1	CSATPGTGTEAFF	TGCAGTGCAACTCCCGGGACAGGCACTGAAGCTTTCTTT
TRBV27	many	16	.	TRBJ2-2	CASSPWGELNTGELFF	TGTGCCAGCAGTCCATGGGGGGAGCTCAACACCGGGGAGCTGTTTTTT
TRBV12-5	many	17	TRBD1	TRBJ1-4	CASGSTGVGVRSEKLFF	TGTGCTAGTGGTTCGACAGGGGTGGGAGTAAGAAGTGAAAAACTGTTTTTT
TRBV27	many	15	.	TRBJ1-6	CASSLSPGFGSPLHF	TGTGCCAGCAGTTTATCCCCGGGGTTTGGTTCACCCCTCCACTTT
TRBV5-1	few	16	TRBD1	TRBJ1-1	CASSPQGTGVNTEAFF	TGCGCCAGCAGCCCACAAGGGACAGGGGTGAACACTGAAGCTTTCTTT
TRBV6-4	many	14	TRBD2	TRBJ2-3	CASSPGLATDTQYF	TGTGCCAGCAGTCCGGGACTAGCTACAGATACGCAGTATTTT
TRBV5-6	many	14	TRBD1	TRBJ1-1	CASSPGQWNTEAFF	TGTGCCAGCAGCCCGGGACAGTGGAACACTGAAGCTTTCTTT
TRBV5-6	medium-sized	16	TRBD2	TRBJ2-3	CASSLGLAGLADTQYF	TGTGCCAGCAGCTTGGGACTAGCGGGGCTGGCAGATACGCAGTATTTT
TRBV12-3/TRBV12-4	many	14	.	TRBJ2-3	CASRRGLHTDTQYF	TGTGCCAGCCGACGGGGCCTACACACAGATACGCAGTATTTT
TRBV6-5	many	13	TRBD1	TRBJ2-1	CASNHRTGGEQFF	TGTGCCAGCAACCATAGGACAGGGGGTGAGCAGTTCTTC
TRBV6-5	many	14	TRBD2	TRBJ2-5	CASSYSGGGATQYF	TGTGCCAGCAGTTACTCGGGGGGGGGAGCGACCCAGTACTTC